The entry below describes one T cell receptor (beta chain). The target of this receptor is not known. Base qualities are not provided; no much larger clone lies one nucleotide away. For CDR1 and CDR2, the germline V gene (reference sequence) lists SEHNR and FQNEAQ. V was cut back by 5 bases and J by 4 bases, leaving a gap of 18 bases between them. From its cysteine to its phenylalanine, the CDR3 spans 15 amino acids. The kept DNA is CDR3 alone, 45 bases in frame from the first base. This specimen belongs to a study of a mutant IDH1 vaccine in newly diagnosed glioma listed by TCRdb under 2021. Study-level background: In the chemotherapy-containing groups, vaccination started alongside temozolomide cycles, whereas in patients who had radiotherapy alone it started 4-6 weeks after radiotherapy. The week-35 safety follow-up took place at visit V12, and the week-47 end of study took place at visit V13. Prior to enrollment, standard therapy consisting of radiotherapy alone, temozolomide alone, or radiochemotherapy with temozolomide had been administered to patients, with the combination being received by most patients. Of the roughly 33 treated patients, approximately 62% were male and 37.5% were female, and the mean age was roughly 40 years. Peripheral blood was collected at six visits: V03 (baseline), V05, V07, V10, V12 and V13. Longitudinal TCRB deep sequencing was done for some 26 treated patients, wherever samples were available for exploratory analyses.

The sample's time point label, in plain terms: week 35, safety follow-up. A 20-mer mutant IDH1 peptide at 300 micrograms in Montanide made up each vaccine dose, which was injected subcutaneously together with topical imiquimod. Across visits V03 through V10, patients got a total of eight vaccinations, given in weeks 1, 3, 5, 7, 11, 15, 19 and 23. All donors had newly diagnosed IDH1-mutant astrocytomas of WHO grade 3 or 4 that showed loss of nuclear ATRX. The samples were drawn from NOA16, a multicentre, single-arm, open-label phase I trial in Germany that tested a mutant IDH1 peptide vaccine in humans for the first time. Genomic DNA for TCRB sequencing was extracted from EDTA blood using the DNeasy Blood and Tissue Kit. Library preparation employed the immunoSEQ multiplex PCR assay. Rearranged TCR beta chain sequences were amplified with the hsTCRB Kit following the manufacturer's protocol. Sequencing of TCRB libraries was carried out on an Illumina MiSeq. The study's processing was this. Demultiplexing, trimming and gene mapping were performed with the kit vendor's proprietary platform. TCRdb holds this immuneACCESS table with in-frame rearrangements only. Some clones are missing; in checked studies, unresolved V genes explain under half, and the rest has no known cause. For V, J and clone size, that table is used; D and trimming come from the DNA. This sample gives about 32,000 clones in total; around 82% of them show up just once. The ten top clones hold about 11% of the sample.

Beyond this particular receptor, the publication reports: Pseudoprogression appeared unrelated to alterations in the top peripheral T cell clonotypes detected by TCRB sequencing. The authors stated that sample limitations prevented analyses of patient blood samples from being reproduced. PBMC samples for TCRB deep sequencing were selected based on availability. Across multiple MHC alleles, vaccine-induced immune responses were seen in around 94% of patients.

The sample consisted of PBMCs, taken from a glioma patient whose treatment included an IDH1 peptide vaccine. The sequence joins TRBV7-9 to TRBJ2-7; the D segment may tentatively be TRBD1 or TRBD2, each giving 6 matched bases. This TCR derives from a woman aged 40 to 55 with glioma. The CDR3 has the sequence CASSPPSRGVYEQYF. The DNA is TGTGCCAGCAGCCCCCCCTCGAGGGGGGTGTACGAGCAGTACTTC.